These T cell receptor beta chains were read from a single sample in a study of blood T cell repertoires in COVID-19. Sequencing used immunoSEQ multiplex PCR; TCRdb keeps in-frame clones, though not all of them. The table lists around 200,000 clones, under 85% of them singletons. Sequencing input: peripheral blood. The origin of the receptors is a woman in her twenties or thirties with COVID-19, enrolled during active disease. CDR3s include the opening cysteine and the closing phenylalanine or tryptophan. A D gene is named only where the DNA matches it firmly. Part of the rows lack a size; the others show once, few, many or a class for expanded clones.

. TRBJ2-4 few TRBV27 TGTGCCAGCAGTTTCTCAGCCAAAAACATTCAGTACTTC CASSFSAKNIQYF
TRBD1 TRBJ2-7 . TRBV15 TGTGCCACCAGCAGGGTTGTTAATGGACAGGGTCGCTACGAGCAGTACTTC CATSRVVNGQGRYEQYF
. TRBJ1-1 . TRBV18 TGTGCCAGCTCGATAGGACACCTGAACACTGAAGCTTTCTTT CASSIGHLNTEAFF
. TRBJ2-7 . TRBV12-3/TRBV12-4 TGTGCCAGCAGTTTGGGGAGGACCTACGAGCAGTACTTC CASSLGRTYEQYF
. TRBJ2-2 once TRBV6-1 TGTGCCAGCAGTGCCGCGACAGGCCGGGGCACCGGGGAGCTGTTTTTT CASSAATGRGTGELFF
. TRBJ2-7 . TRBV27 TGTGCCAGCACCCGTGTGGGGAGCGGTCCCTACGAGCAGTACTTC CASTRVGSGPYEQYF
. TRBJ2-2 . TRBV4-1 TGCGCCAGCAGCCAAGAAGCACTGAGCAGAGGGGGGGAGCTGTTTTTT CASSQEALSRGGELFF
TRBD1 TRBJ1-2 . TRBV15 TGTGCCACCAGCAAGGCCAGGACAGGGGGAATGGATGGCTACACCTTC CATSKARTGGMDGYTF
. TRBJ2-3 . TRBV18 TGTGCCAGCTCACCACCTTTTCCAGGGTACGCAGATACGCAGTATTTT CASSPPFPGYADTQYF
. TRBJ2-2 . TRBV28 TGTGCCAGCAGCCTCCCACCGGGACAAATCACCGGGGAGCTGTTTTTT CASSLPPGQITGELFF